Listed below are T cell receptor beta chains from one sample, sequenced in a study of monozygotic twins with inflammatory bowel disease. From the 5' RACE reads, TCRdb lists one entry per CDR3 protein and no DNA. Its clone listing holds more than 120,000 distinct CDR3 sequences. Material for sequencing was blood. The receptors were gathered from a human donor with ulcerative colitis or Crohn's disease, or a healthy co-twin of an affected twin (not recorded which). CDR3s include the opening cysteine and the closing phenylalanine or tryptophan. Fields, in order: J gene, V gene, CDR3 protein.

TRBJ2-1,TRBV19,CASSARTQSSYNEQFF
TRBJ1-3,TRBV5-6,CASCEGVSSGNTIYF
TRBJ2-7,TRBV20-1,CSARDTGATYEQYF
TRBJ1-5,TRBV19,CASSIGSGGYQPQHF
TRBJ2-1,TRBV11-2,CASSTRTSVYNEQFF
TRBJ2-3,TRBV7-2,CASSLKRTDTQYF
TRBJ2-1,TRBV9,CASSPSRYDYNEQFF
TRBJ1-1,TRBV7-6,CASSQEGDTEAFF
TRBJ2-7,TRBV11-1,CASRQTDGGAYEQYF
TRBJ2-7,TRBV4-3,CASSHVAAGVTYEQYF
TRBJ1-2,TRBV4-3,CASSQEGRQGRYGYTF
TRBJ2-5,TRBV3-1,CASSQGGSSVKETQYF
TRBJ2-2,TRBV6-5,CASSYSRANTGELFF
TRBJ2-7,TRBV9,CASSVGTGDVYEQYF
TRBJ1-3,TRBV4-3,CASSQDRESGYPIYF
TRBJ1-6,TRBV5-1,CASSLEGQRNSPLHF